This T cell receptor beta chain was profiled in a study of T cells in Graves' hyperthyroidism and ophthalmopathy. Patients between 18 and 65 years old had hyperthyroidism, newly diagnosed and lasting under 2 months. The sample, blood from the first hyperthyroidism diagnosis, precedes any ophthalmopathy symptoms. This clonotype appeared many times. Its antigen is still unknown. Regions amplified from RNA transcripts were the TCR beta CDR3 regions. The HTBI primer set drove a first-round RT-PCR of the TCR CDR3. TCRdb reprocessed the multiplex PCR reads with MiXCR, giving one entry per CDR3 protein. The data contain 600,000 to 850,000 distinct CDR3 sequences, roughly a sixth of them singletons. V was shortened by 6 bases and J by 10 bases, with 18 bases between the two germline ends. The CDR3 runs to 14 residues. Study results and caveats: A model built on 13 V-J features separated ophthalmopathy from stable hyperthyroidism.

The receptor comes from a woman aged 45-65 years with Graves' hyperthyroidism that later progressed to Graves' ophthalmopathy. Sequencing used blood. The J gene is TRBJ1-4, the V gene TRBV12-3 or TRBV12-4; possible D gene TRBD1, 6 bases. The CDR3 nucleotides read TGTGCCAGCAGCCAAGGGGGGGCTGTTGGAAAACTGTTTTTT. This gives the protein CASSQGGAVGKLFF.